This note documents a single T cell receptor (beta chain) sequence. This specimen comes from a study of blood T cell repertoires in COVID-19. As for the study in general: Acute and convalescent COVID-19 samples came from the United States, Italy and Spain. PBMCs, B-cell-depleted T cells, or T cells were the source of the cDNA or gDNA that made up the material.

CDR1 and CDR2 from the germline V gene are SGHTS and YDEGEE. There are 14 residues in the CDR3. Trimming removed 4 bases from V and 3 bases from J, with 12 bases in between. As handled by the study authors: Nucleated cell counts were estimated from reference gene primer amplification. The data were produced by immunoSEQ multiplex PCR, yet TCRdb's version contains in-frame clones alone and is incomplete. For V, J and clone size, that table is used; D and trimming come from the DNA. The sample comprises a few hundred thousand clones, roughly 86% of which are singletons, and 1.5% to 2.5% rests with the top ten.

The chain links TRBV5-8 to TRBJ2-3; tentatively, D is TRBD1 (5 bases). The sequencing sample was made of PBMCs or T cells enriched from blood (not recorded which). The sequence was collected from a man aged 35 to 55 in a cohort exposed to, infected with or recovered from COVID-19 (not recorded which). CDR3 DNA: TGTGCCAGCAGCCCAAGACAGTTAACAGATACGCAGTATTTT. It specifies CASSPRQLTDTQYF.